These T cell receptor beta chains were read from a single sample in a study of tumor and adjacent non-tumor tissue in lung cancer. TCRdb processed the multiplex PCR reads anew with MiXCR; each CDR3 protein has one entry. The top ten clones hold around 20% of a sample with 90,000 to 110,000 distinct CDR3 sequences, roughly three fifths of them seen once. Sequenced material: distant non-tumor lung tissue. Receptors originate from a man in his sixties with non-small cell lung cancer. Each CDR3 is given with its conserved first and last residue. Each record gives: clone size, V gene, J gene, D gene, CDR3 protein, CDR3 DNA. The D gene is left open where the match is weak. The size entry is marked missing in some rows and otherwise reads once, few, many or a size class.

many	TRBV12-3/TRBV12-4	TRBJ2-3	-	CASSLGGGAQDTQYF	TGTGCCAGCAGCCTGGGGGGGGGGGCGCAAGATACGCAGTATTTT
once	TRBV6-1	TRBJ1-5	-	CASSARFRQPQHF	TGTGCCAGCAGTGCGAGGTTCCGTCAGCCCCAGCATTTT
-	TRBV11-2	TRBJ2-1	-	CASSPPRRSSYNEQFF	TGTGCCAGCAGCCCCCCCCGGAGGAGCTCCTACAATGAGCAGTTCTTC
-	TRBV20-1	TRBJ2-7	TRBD1	CSVREPNRDSINEQYF	TGCAGTGTTAGAGAGCCAAATCGGGACAGTATCAACGAGCAGTACTTC
-	TRBV6-5	TRBJ1-4	-	CASSYLEVNEKLFF	TGTGCCAGCAGTTACCTTGAGGTTAATGAAAAACTGTTTTTT
-	TRBV4-2	TRBJ2-1	TRBD2	CTSSQDEAGGYNKQFF	TGTACCAGCAGCCAAGATGAGGCGGGAGGGTACAATAAGCAGTTCTTC
-	TRBV18	TRBJ2-5	-	CASSKQQETQYF	TGTGCCAGCTCGAAACAGCAGGAGACCCAGTACTTC
-	TRBV5-6	TRBJ2-7	-	CASSSVDSYKQYF	TGTGCCAGCAGCTCGGTAGACAGCTACAAGCAGTACTTC
many	TRBV5-4	TRBJ2-5	TRBD1	CASSLRGQGGRETQYF	TGTGCCAGCAGCTTAAGAGGACAGGGGGGGAGGGAGACCCAGTACTTC
-	TRBV6-5	TRBJ2-5	TRBD2	CASSHILDSGVGTQYF	TGTGCAAGCAGTCACATCTTAGACAGCGGGGTCGGGACTCAGTACTTC
-	TRBV20-1	TRBJ1-4	-	CSASKNRANEQLFF	TGCAGTGCTAGTAAGAACAGAGCAAATGAGCAACTGTTTTTT
-	TRBV5-4	TRBJ2-5	-	CTSSQGQQGTQYF	TGTACCAGCAGTCAGGGGCAGCAAGGGACCCAGTACTTC
-	TRBV14	TRBJ1-1	-	CASELTADGGGTGAFF	TGTGCCAGCGAATTAACAGCCGACGGGGGGGGCACTGGAGCTTTCTTT
many	TRBV28	TRBJ2-3	-	CATRLSTDTQYF	TGTGCCACCCGCCTAAGCACAGATACGCAGTATTTT